A selection of T cell receptor beta chains follows, all from one sample in a study of cytomegalovirus exposure and HLA in healthy donors. Sequencing was performed with immunoSEQ multiplex PCR; in TCRdb, only in-frame clones are kept and a portion is missing. The sample lists under 200,000 clones; 70% to 85% were seen once. Input material: PBMCs. The origin of the receptors is a man aged 50-60 years in good health and CMV-seropositive. Each CDR3 is given with its conserved first and last residue. A D gene is named only where the DNA matches it firmly.

j_call,v_call,d_call,cdr3_aa
TRBJ1-1,TRBV7-2,NA,CASSLPLGQKKF
TRBJ2-7,TRBV18,NA,CASSLAQAPYEQYF
TRBJ1-5,TRBV7-2,NA,CASSFTVNQPQHF
TRBJ1-5,TRBV9,NA,CASSVHPESNQPQHF
TRBJ2-1,TRBV4-1,TRBD1,CASSQEDRGNNEQFF
TRBJ1-4,TRBV6-1,TRBD1,CASRQGDLREKLFF
TRBJ2-2,TRBV7-7,NA,CASSSSPGNGVTGELFF
TRBJ2-3,TRBV7-3,NA,CASSRIVTDTQYF
TRBJ2-3,TRBV7-3,NA,CASSLMALASYTDTQYF
TRBJ1-2,TRBV2,NA,CASSDGGYTF
TRBJ2-7,TRBV2,NA,CASTVAYEQYF
TRBJ1-5,TRBV5-1,TRBD1,CASSFGTGGWQPQHF
TRBJ2-7,TRBV9,NA,CASSGQASYEQYF
TRBJ1-2,TRBV28,TRBD1,CASSPIGQGNGYTF
TRBJ2-7,TRBV7-9,NA,CASSLGDYEQYF
TRBJ1-2,TRBV7-2,TRBD1,CASSLARWGQNYGYTF
TRBJ2-7,TRBV29-1,TRBD1,CSVDRQGAGSYEQYF
TRBJ2-3,TRBV7-2,NA,CASSLGASFSTDTQYF
TRBJ1-2,TRBV10-3,TRBD1,CAISGLGGQGGGYTF
TRBJ2-3,TRBV7-3,TRBD2,CASSQAGGTDTQYF
TRBJ1-4,TRBV19,NA,CASSIGGGRGLFF
TRBJ2-7,TRBV4-3,NA,CASSLGQGGSYEQYF
TRBJ1-1,TRBV28,TRBD1,CASSPPAGQGFEAFF
TRBJ1-4,TRBV6-1,NA,CASRAGGMREKLFF
TRBJ1-3,TRBV27,NA,CASSLSWRTSSGNTIYF
TRBJ2-3,TRBV28,TRBD1,CASSLLTGTGTDTQYF
TRBJ1-1,TRBV7-2,NA,CASSLEHGYTEAFF
TRBJ2-1,TRBV7-9,TRBD1,CASSAMGQGYNEQFF
TRBJ2-1,TRBV11-3,NA,CASSLVAGVNEQFF
TRBJ1-1,TRBV5-1,TRBD1,CASSRTYGTEAFF
TRBJ2-1,TRBV4-1,TRBD2,CASSQDGMAGGSGEQFF
TRBJ1-1,TRBV9,NA,CASSVGEVNTEAFF
TRBJ2-3,TRBV19,TRBD1,CASSNPRDRVGADTQYF
TRBJ1-2,TRBV7-2,TRBD1,CASSPTGGAGGYTF
TRBJ1-2,TRBV28,TRBD1,CASTLRTGISNYGYTF
TRBJ1-2,TRBV4-1,TRBD1,CASSTIRTGGDYGYTF
TRBJ1-1,TRBV5-1,TRBD1,CASSTDGQGNTEAFF
TRBJ2-5,TRBV28,NA,CASSFLTGNQETQYF
TRBJ2-7,TRBV7-2,NA,CASSLLGGLIGVAYEQYF
TRBJ2-1,TRBV6-1,TRBD1,CASSETQGALDEQFF
TRBJ2-2,TRBV6-5,TRBD2,CASIYSSGGPAGELFF
TRBJ1-1,TRBV30,NA,CAWSGGAGVGDTEAFF
TRBJ2-3,TRBV19,NA,CASRGLMADTQYF
TRBJ1-2,TRBV6-5,NA,CASSQIQERYGYTF
TRBJ2-7,TRBV27,TRBD1,CASRLLGTVDYEQYF
TRBJ1-2,TRBV7-8,TRBD1,CASSLAATDRGYGYTF
TRBJ2-1,TRBV5-1,TRBD1,CASSFNAGTGYNEQFF
TRBJ1-6,TRBV11-2,TRBD1,CASSLVRGNSPLHF
TRBJ1-5,TRBV6-5,NA,CASSSRTVNQPQHF
TRBJ2-5,TRBV9,TRBD2,CASSVVGSGGALQETQYF
TRBJ2-5,TRBV6-4,TRBD2,CASSGLATLETQYF
TRBJ2-7,TRBV7-2,NA,CASNQAGQVGEQYF